Sequencing of this T cell receptor (beta chain) was carried out in a study of blood T cell repertoires in COVID-19. Study in general: T cells, B-cell-depleted T cells, or PBMCs supplied cDNA or gDNA.

The authors' processing: Reference gene primer amplification yielded estimated nucleated cell counts. TCRdb keeps only in-frame clones here, not all; method: immunoSEQ multiplex PCR. Clonal size and the V and J genes are those of that table, whereas D and trimming came from the DNA. Seen here are just over 350,000 clones, 70% to 90% observed once, and the top ten hold less than 9%. Germline V gene data show CDR1 as GTSNPN and CDR2 as SVGIG (reference sequence). V was clipped by 4 bases and J by 4 bases; unmatched bases: 18. CDR3 length: 17 amino acids. The specimen sequenced was peripheral blood. This chain links TRBV30 with TRBJ1-2; 7 bases agree with TRBD1. The source of this sequence is an older woman with COVID-19, enrolled during active disease. As DNA, the CDR3 is TGTGCCTGGACGGGCAGGATTACAGGGGATGTGAGCTATGGCTACACCTTC. Protein sequence: CAWTGRITGDVSYGYTF. Drawing the rest from reference TRBV30 and TRBJ1-2, the complete variable domain is SQTIHQWPATLVQPVGSPLSLECTVEGTSNPNLYWYRQAAGRGLQLLFYSVGIGQISSEVPQNLSASRPQDRQFILSSKKLLLSDSGFYLCAWTGRITGDVSYGYTFGSGTRLTVV.